This T cell receptor beta chain was captured by sequencing in a study of cytomegalovirus exposure and HLA in healthy donors (dated by TCRdb to the late 2010s). At the level of the whole study: An earlier analysis of roughly 500 of the donors reported approximately 270 Gb of sequence data and more than 90 million unique TCR beta sequences from about 180 million T cells. About 280 gigabases of sequencing data and around 90 million unique TCR sequences made up an early release that covered approximately 650 HLA-typed donors. Of the roughly 420 genotyped donors, roughly 80% were placed in the genetic ancestry cluster associated with self-reported Caucasian donors. The study aimed to test whether cataloging public T cell receptors could reveal signatures of past pathogen exposure. The study used immunosequencing to profile the T cell repertoires of several hundred subjects and linked those repertoires to cytomegalovirus serostatus. Besides the first cohort of 500 to 700 subjects, a separate validation cohort made up of over 95 different subjects was used. High-throughput TCR immunosequencing, statistical association of individual TCRs with disease status, and machine learning were combined to predict cytomegalovirus infection status. A later analysis re-examined previously published TCR beta repertoires from roughly 650 donors and added high-resolution HLA genotyping to investigate patterns of TCR occurrence. Rather than using new phenotypic data, the later analysis identified candidate immune exposures from TCR beta sequences and from how often those sequences occurred across donors. An earlier analysis of around 640 of the donors used high-throughput TCR beta sequencing to judge whether each TCR beta V gene segment behaved as functional or pseudogenic. Donor age, sex, ethnicity and CMV serostatus were compiled together with the repertoire data. Genome-wide SNP genotypes for about 60% of the roughly 670 donors were used in a later genetic analysis, which treated that subset as a discovery cohort. All discovery cohort repertoires had been generated on a single sequencing platform. HLA typing covered class I and class II loci at four-digit resolution. The number of donors typed differed by locus, with 629-630 for A, B, C, DRB1 and DQB1, around 560 for DQA1, 600 to 610 for DPA1, and around 450 for DPB1. A handful of DR-DQ haplotypes were treated as single units for association and clustering because of strong linkage in the cohort. On average, roughly 250,000 unique TCR beta nucleotide sequences were sequenced per donor among 300 to 500 genotyped donors of the cohort, with around 19% of those sequences being non-productive.

As concerns this clone: Its antigen remains undetermined. Base quality data are lacking; no much larger clone is found one base away.

The full study reports these points: An association between a missense DCLRE1C variant and V-gene and J-gene trimming of TCR beta chains was found in a later genetic analysis and replicated in an independent cohort. A later analysis found that TCR association rates varied across HLA loci, with DRB1 alleles showing the most associated TCRs and HLA-C alleles the fewest. The presence/absence analyses assumed that sequencing depth was roughly uniform across donors, and that assumption may not be true. Because the 87-base-pair reads could not distinguish some IMGT-functional V segments, including TRBV6-2 and TRBV6-3, those segments were excluded. Because HLA typing was missing for some donors at each locus, association tests included only the typed subset. Because counts were too low, about 18 rarely observed V segments, including chromosome 9 orphons, were left out of the earlier analysis of approximately 500 of the donors. According to the authors, the approach could potentially be generalized to other disease states and immunological phenotypes. The cohort was sequenced for TCR beta chains only, and without alpha or paired-chain data the features that could be detected were limited. A further reported finding was that TCR beta sequences accurately predicted the HLA-A and HLA-B alleles for most subjects in the first cohort. The sequencing pipeline was judged likely to have produced a cluster of highly shared sequence variants as a technical artifact. When HLA alleles, especially DR and DQ, strongly co-occurred, TCR associations were difficult to assign to individual alleles. Correlated functional status among segregating V segments might reflect linkage disequilibrium, but an unknown experimental factor could not be ruled out. In an earlier analysis of roughly 500 of the donors, most TCR beta V segments appeared in productive rearrangements about 90% or about 30% of the time, broadly matching IMGT annotations. In vitro tests confirmed that a few of the cytomegalovirus-associated TCR beta chains recognize cytomegalovirus antigens. CMV serostatus was the only immune exposure information available for the cohort. The study gave a list of 150 to 200 TCR beta chains associated with cytomegalovirus. A later analysis associated 15,000 to 20,000 TCR beta sequences with specific HLA alleles at a false discovery rate of 0.05. In a later analysis, HLA-associated TCR beta chains were found to be more clonally expanded and to have lower generation probabilities than equally common non-associated chains. Cytomegalovirus status was reported to be diagnosed by the classifier with high specificity and sensitivity in both the original and validation cohorts. A later analysis reported that several top co-occurrence clusters appeared linked to parvovirus B19, influenza, CMV and Epstein-Barr virus. According to a later analysis, most CMV-associated TCR beta chains appeared to be HLA-restricted, and the HLA associations seemed to be driven largely by CMV exposure. According to a later genetic analysis, donors in an Asian-associated ancestry cluster had fewer N-insertions in productive TCRs than the approximately 630-donor mean. Most TCR sequences were seen in very few donors, while some public TCRs were found in many individuals.

Preparation of the library involved the immunoSEQ multiplex PCR assay. A mixture of 60 forward primers for TCR Vbeta segments and 13 reverse primers for TCR Jbeta segments was used in the multiplex PCR. Amplification of the CDR3 region of rearranged TCR beta genes was performed with a multiplex PCR assay on genomic DNA. On the Illumina HiSeq System, the amplified TCR beta libraries were sequenced as 87-base-pair reads. The original pipeline was this. A later analysis counted tens of millions of unique TCR beta chains across the 690 or so repertoires, and some 11 million of these chains were shared by at least two donors. A nearest-neighbor algorithm error-corrected the raw reads and collapsed the reads into unique sequences, merging closely related sequences to remove PCR and sequencing errors. CDR3 sequences were aligned to IMGT reference sequences to assign V, D and J gene segments. For a sequence to be retained, a match of at least six nucleotides to both a V gene segment and a J gene segment was required. Rearrangements were called productive when the CDR3 lacked stop codons and stayed in frame with V and J; all others were non-productive. Following IMGT convention, CDR3 was defined as the stretch from the second conserved V-encoded cysteine to the conserved J-encoded phenylalanine. The earlier analysis of 587 of the donors excluded sequences that lacked an unambiguous match to a single V gene segment. An earlier analysis of roughly 590 of the donors called V segments functional above 56.7% productive rearrangements and segregating when the between-donor standard deviation exceeded 5%. A statistical classification framework was developed to diagnose cytomegalovirus status using the catalog of TCR beta chain sequences. In a later analysis, TCR nucleotide sequences were compared against IMGT/GENE-DB human TR gene sequences so that V and J genes could be assigned. The TCRdist pipeline was used in a later analysis to assign CDR3 sequences and most-parsimonious VDJ recombination scenarios. In a later analysis, each TCR beta chain was defined by its CDR3 amino acid sequence together with its V-gene family, and reads lacking a unique V-gene family were excluded. To address suspected cross-contamination and a sequencing artifact, a later analysis removed a few hundred highly shared, low-generation-probability nucleotide sequences. In a later analysis, a clonal expansion index for each public chain was calculated from normalized within-repertoire ranks of inferred template counts. In a later analysis, generation probabilities were computed with a VDJ recombination model fitted to out-of-frame rearrangements, and the resulting probabilities were checked against IGoR. In a later analysis, hypergeometric tests were used to score TCR-TCR, TCR-HLA and TCR-CMV co-occurrence, with a repertoire-size bias correction applied to TCR pairs. False discovery rates were estimated in a later analysis by permuting HLA or CMV assignments 20 times. In a later analysis, co-occurring TCRs were grouped with DBSCAN, and TCRdist sequence similarity was added when clustering was performed within HLA-allele-positive subsets. Co-occurrence clustering excluded repertoires with fewer than 30,000 or more than 120,000 public chains, plus five with anomalous nucleotide sharing. The table was pulled from immuneACCESS by TCRdb, which kept in-frame rearrangements only. Such tables lose some clones; where checked, under half of the loss comes from unresolved V genes, and the rest has no known cause. The DNA gave D and trimming, while V, J and clone size come from that table. The sample data list roughly 120,000 clones, and roughly 75% of these were observed just once. The top ten constitute less than 6.5% of the sample.

Unmatched junction bases come to 6, with V trimmed by 7 bases and J by 1 base. The germline V gene gives CDR1 as MDHEN and CDR2 as SYDVKM. Measured from the cysteine to the phenylalanine, the CDR3 is 15 residues long. The kept DNA is CDR3 alone, 45 bases in frame from the first base. The cohort was made up of around 720 healthy bone marrow donors. At the time of sampling, all cohort members were nominally healthy, though unrecorded immune exposures were likely present. The donor was CMV seronegative and was included in the group of about 350 seronegative cohort members. Every donor gave a peripheral blood sample, and the peripheral blood mononuclear cells from that sample were used for TCR beta sequencing. The Qiagen DNeasy Blood Extraction Kit was used to extract genomic DNA from the blood cell samples.

The receptor comes from a man aged 30 to 39 in good health and CMV-seronegative. The rearranged segments are TRBV28 and TRBJ1-1, and TRBD1 matches 10 of the central bases. The sample taken for sequencing was PBMCs. The sequenced DNA: TGTGCCAGCAAACCGGGACAGGGGAGGAACACTGAAGCTTTCTTT. This codes for CASKPGQGRNTEAFF. Joined to the reference TRBV28 and TRBJ1-1 proteins, this CDR3 gives the full variable domain: DVKVTQSSRYLVKRTGEKVFLECVQDMDHENMFWYRQDPGLGLRLIYFSYDVKMKEKGDIPEGYSVSREKKERFSLILESASTNQTSMYLCASKPGQGRNTEAFFGQGTRLTVV.